This note documents a single T cell receptor beta chain sequence. The germline gene is not matched at one end of the junction; a read error may be the cause. CDR1 WSHSY and CDR2 SAAADI come from the germline V gene. This CDR3 has 15 residues. These data come from a study of cytomegalovirus exposure and HLA in healthy donors. 60 Vbeta and 13 Jbeta primers were used in PCR. Generated by immunoSEQ multiplex PCR, the TCRdb table keeps only in-frame clones and is missing some. Of 100,000 to 150,000 clones in the sample, approximately 83% were seen once. The source material was PBMCs. The chain carries TRBV10-2 and TRBJ2-3; TRBD2 might be the D (5 bases). The clonotype originates from a woman aged 35 to 49 in good health and CMV-seropositive. CDR3 sequence (DNA): TGCGCCAGCAGTGAGTCGGCTTCTAGCACAGATACGCAGTGTTTT. It encodes CASSESASSTDTQCF.